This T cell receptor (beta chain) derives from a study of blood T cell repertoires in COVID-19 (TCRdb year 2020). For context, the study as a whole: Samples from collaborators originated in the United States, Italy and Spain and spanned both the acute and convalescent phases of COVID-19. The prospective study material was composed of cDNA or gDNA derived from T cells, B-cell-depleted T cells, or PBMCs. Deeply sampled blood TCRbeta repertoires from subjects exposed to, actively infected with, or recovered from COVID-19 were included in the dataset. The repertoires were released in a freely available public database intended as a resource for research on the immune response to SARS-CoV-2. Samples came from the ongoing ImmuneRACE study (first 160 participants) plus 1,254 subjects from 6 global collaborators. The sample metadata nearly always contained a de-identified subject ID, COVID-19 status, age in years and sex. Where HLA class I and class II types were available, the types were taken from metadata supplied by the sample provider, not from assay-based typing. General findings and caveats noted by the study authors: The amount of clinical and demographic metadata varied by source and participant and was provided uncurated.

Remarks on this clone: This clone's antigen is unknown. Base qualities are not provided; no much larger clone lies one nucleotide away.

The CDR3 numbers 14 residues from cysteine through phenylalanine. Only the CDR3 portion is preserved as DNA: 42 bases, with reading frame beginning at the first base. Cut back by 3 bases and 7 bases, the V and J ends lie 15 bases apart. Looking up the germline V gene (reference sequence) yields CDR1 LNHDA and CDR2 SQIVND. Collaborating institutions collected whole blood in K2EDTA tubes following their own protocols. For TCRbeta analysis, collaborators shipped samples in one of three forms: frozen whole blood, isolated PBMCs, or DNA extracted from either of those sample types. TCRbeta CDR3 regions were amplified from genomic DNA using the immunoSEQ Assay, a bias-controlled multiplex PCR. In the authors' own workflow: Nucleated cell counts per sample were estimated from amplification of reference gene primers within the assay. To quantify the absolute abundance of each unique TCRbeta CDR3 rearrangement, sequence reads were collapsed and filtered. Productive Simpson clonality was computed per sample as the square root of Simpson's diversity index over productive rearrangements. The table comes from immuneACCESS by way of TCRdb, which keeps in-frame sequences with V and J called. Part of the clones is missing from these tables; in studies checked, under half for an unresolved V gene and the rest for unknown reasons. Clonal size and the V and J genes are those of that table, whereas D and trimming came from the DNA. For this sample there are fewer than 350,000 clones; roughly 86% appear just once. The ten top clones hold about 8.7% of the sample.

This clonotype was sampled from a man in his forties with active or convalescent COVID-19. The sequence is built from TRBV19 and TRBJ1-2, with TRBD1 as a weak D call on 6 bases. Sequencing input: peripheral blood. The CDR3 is CASSIPWDNRGYTF. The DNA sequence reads TGTGCCAGTAGTATCCCTTGGGACAATCGTGGCTACACCTTC. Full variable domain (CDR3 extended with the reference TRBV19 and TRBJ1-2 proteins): DGGITQSPKYLFRKEGQNVTLSCEQNLNHDAMYWYRQDPGQGLRLIYYSQIVNDFQKGDIAEGYSVSREKKESFPLTVTSAQKNPTAFYLCASSIPWDNRGYTFGSGTRLTVV.